This note documents a single T cell receptor beta chain sequence. The table lists this clone with a few counts. Its specific antigen is unknown. There are no base qualities to consult, and no much larger clone falls within one base. According to the germline V gene (reference sequence), CDR1 reads LNHDA and CDR2 reads SQIVND. V drops 6 bases and J drops 4 bases, leaving 24 bases in between. Inclusive of the bounding cysteine and phenylalanine, the CDR3 is 17 residues long. The retained sequence is limited to the CDR3, 51 bases, with the frame set at the first base. The record originates from a study of cytomegalovirus exposure and HLA in healthy donors (dated by TCRdb to 2016 to 2017). As for the study more broadly: In an earlier analysis of 587 of the donors, 250 to 350 Gb of sequence data and 90 million to 120 million unique TCR beta sequences from 180 million or so T cells were reported. Using immunosequencing, the study profiled T cell repertoires from about 650 subjects and related those repertoires to cytomegalovirus serostatus. All discovery cohort repertoires had been generated using a single sequencing platform. Typing coverage varied by locus: roughly 629-640 donors for A, B, C, DRB1 and DQB1; under 550 for DQA1; nearly 610 for DPA1; 400 to 480 for DPB1. Roughly five DR-DQ haplotypes were handled as single units for association and clustering because linkage in the cohort was strong. About 320 gigabases of sequencing data and approximately 93 million unique TCR sequences were included in an early release covering roughly 600 HLA-typed donors. In an earlier analysis of more than 550 of the donors, high-throughput TCR beta sequencing was used to judge whether each TCR beta V gene segment behaved as functional or pseudogenic. Both class I and class II loci were covered by HLA typing, at four-digit resolution. A later analysis re-analyzed previously published TCR beta repertoires from roughly 630 donors and added high-resolution HLA genotyping to study TCR occurrence patterns. The aim of the study was to test whether cataloging public T cell receptors could identify signatures of past pathogen exposure. High-throughput TCR immunosequencing, statistical association of individual TCRs with disease status, and machine learning were combined to predict cytomegalovirus infection status. Across 300 to 500 genotyped donors of the cohort, an average of approximately 240,000 unique TCR beta nucleotide sequences per donor were sequenced, and 15% to 20% of those sequences were non-productive. Alongside the repertoire data, information on donor age, sex, ethnicity and CMV serostatus was compiled. Of the 398 genotyped donors, approximately 82% fell in the genetic ancestry cluster associated with self-reported Caucasian donors. In a later genetic analysis, genome-wide SNP genotypes for about 55% of the 666 donors were used, and that subset was treated as a discovery cohort. Along with the approximately 670-subject first cohort, a separate validation cohort of over 90 different subjects was used. The later analysis used no new phenotypic data to find candidate immune exposures, relying instead on TCR beta sequences and their occurrence across donors. Broad study findings and their caveats: A later analysis found that TCR association rates varied across HLA loci, with DRB1 alleles showing the most associated TCRs and HLA-C alleles the fewest. In a later analysis, some 18,000 TCR beta sequences were associated with specific HLA alleles at a false discovery rate of 0.05. Assigning TCR associations to individual alleles was difficult when HLA alleles, especially DR and DQ, strongly co-occurred. In both the original and validation cohorts, the classifier was reported to diagnose cytomegalovirus status with high specificity and sensitivity. Broadly in line with IMGT annotations, most TCR beta V segments showed up in productive rearrangements about 87% or about 30% of the time in an earlier analysis of approximately 640 of the donors. Across donors, most TCR sequences were observed very rarely, whereas some public TCRs were present in many individuals. Correlated functional status among segregating V segments might reflect linkage disequilibrium, but an unknown experimental factor could not be ruled out. A later genetic analysis associated a missense DCLRE1C variant with V-gene and J-gene trimming of TCR beta chains, and an independent cohort replicated the association. Some IMGT-functional V segments, including TRBV6-2 and TRBV6-3, could not be told apart with the 87-base-pair reads, so those segments were excluded. In vitro tests confirmed that a few of the cytomegalovirus-associated TCR beta chains recognize cytomegalovirus antigens. The sequencing pipeline was judged likely to have produced a cluster of highly shared sequence variants as a technical artifact. A further reported finding was that TCR beta sequences accurately predicted the HLA-A and HLA-B alleles for most subjects in the first cohort. Approximately 16 rarely observed V segments, including chromosome 9 orphons, were excluded from the earlier analysis of some 590 of the donors because counts were too low. It was suggested by the authors that the approach could potentially be generalized to other disease states and immunological phenotypes. In this cohort, only TCR beta chains were sequenced, and detectable features were limited by the absence of alpha or paired-chain data. The only immune exposure information available for the cohort was CMV serostatus. A later analysis reported that several top co-occurrence clusters appeared linked to parvovirus B19, influenza, CMV and Epstein-Barr virus. In a later genetic analysis, fewer N-insertions in productive TCRs were reported among donors in an Asian-associated ancestry cluster than the roughly 640-donor mean. Sequencing depth was assumed to be roughly uniform across donors in the presence/absence analyses, though that assumption may not hold. A later analysis found that most CMV-associated TCR beta chains appeared HLA-restricted, with HLA associations seemingly driven largely by CMV exposure. Because some donors lacked HLA typing at each locus, the association tests relied only on the typed subset. A later analysis found that HLA-associated TCR beta chains were more clonally expanded and had lower generation probabilities than equally common non-associated chains. In the study, approximately 160 TCR beta chains were listed as associated with cytomegalovirus.

In total, roughly 670 healthy bone marrow donors made up the cohort. Cohort members were all nominally healthy when sampled, although unrecorded immune exposures were likely present. The donor tested CMV seronegative, placing the donor among the 350 to 400 seronegative members of the cohort. Every donor gave a peripheral blood sample, and the peripheral blood mononuclear cells from that sample were used for TCR beta sequencing. The Qiagen DNeasy Blood Extraction Kit was used to extract genomic DNA from the blood cell samples. The protocol used for the library was the immunoSEQ multiplex PCR assay. A mixture of 60 forward primers for TCR Vbeta segments and 13 reverse primers for TCR Jbeta segments was used in the multiplex PCR. The CDR3 region of rearranged TCR beta genes was amplified from genomic DNA by a multiplex PCR assay. The Illumina HiSeq System was used to sequence the amplified TCR beta libraries as 87-base-pair reads. The published analysis was carried out like this. A later analysis tallied 70 million to 100 million unique TCR beta chains across the 700 or so repertoires, and around 10 million of those chains were shared by two or more donors. To remove PCR and sequencing errors, raw reads were error-corrected and collapsed into unique sequences using a nearest-neighbor algorithm that merged closely related sequences. CDR3 sequences were aligned to IMGT reference sequences to assign V, D and J gene segments. Each retained sequence needed at least a six-nucleotide match to both a V gene segment and a J gene segment. A rearrangement was called productive if the CDR3 had no stop codons and remained in frame with V and J, and every other rearrangement was called non-productive. Following IMGT convention, CDR3 was defined as the stretch from the second conserved V-encoded cysteine to the conserved J-encoded phenylalanine. In an earlier analysis of approximately 500 of the donors, sequences lacking an unambiguous match to a single V gene segment were excluded. In an earlier analysis of some 590 of the donors, a V segment was called functional when productive rearrangements were above 56.7%, and segregating when the standard deviation between donors exceeded 5%. A statistical classification framework was developed to diagnose cytomegalovirus status using the catalog of TCR beta chain sequences. A later analysis assigned V and J genes by comparing TCR nucleotide sequences with IMGT/GENE-DB human TR gene sequences. The TCRdist pipeline was used in a later analysis to assign CDR3 sequences and most-parsimonious VDJ recombination scenarios. A later analysis defined each TCR beta chain by its CDR3 amino acid sequence plus V-gene family, and excluded reads lacking a unique V-gene family. As a way to deal with suspected cross-contamination and a sequencing artifact, a later analysis dropped more than 500 nucleotide sequences that were highly shared and had low generation probability. For each public chain, a later analysis derived a clonal expansion index from normalized ranks of inferred template counts within each repertoire. In a later analysis, generation probabilities were computed using a VDJ recombination model fitted to out-of-frame rearrangements, and the results were checked against IGoR. Hypergeometric tests were used in a later analysis to score TCR-TCR, TCR-HLA and TCR-CMV co-occurrence, with a repertoire-size bias correction applied to the TCR pairs. False discovery rates were estimated in a later analysis by permuting HLA or CMV assignments 20 times. In a later analysis, co-occurring TCRs were grouped using DBSCAN, and TCRdist sequence similarity was added for clustering within HLA-allele-positive subsets. Repertoires with fewer than 30,000 or more than 120,000 public chains were left out of co-occurrence clustering, as were a handful of repertoires with anomalous nucleotide sharing. This is the immuneACCESS table as TCRdb keeps it, with only in-frame sequences that have V and J called. A part of the clones is gone; compared with another copy, unresolved V genes explain less than half, and the rest is unexplained. The V and J calls and clone size are taken from that table; D and trimming were inferred from the DNA. In this sample the table shows about 140,000 clones, more than 65% of which occur a single time. In total, the top ten clones hold roughly 1.7% of the sample.

Sequenced input: PBMCs. The clonotype was recovered from a woman in her 30s in good health and CMV-seronegative. Recombination linked TRBV19 to TRBJ1-2; the D region possibly corresponds to TRBD1 (5 bases align). DNA sequence: TGTGCCAGTAGCTTACCCGCCCAGGGAAATCATATCTATGGCTACACCTTC. Its coded protein is CASSLPAQGNHIYGYTF. When the CDR3 is completed using the reference TRBV19 and TRBJ1-2 genes on either side, the full variable domain is DGGITQSPKYLFRKEGQNVTLSCEQNLNHDAMYWYRQDPGQGLRLIYYSQIVNDFQKGDIAEGYSVSREKKESFPLTVTSAQKNPTAFYLCASSLPAQGNHIYGYTFGSGTRLTVV.